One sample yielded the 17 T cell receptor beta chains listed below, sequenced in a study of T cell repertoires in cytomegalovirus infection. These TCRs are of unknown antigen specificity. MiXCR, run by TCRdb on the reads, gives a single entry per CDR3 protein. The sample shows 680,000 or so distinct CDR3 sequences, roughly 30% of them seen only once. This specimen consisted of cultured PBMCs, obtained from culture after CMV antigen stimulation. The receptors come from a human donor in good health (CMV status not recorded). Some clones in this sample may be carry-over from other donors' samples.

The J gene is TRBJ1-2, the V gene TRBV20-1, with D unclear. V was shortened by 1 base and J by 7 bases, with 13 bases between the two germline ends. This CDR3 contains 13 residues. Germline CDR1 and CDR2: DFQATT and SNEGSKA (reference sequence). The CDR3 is CSARVLGRGGYTF. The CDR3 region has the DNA TGCAGTGCTAGAGTTTTAGGCCGTGGTGGCTACACCTTC.

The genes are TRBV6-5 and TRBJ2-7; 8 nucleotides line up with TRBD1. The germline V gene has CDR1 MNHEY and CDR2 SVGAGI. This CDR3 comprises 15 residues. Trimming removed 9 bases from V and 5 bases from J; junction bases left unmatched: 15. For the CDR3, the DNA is TGTGCCAGTGCGATAGGACAGGGCGTATCTCACGAGCAGTACTTC. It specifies CASAIGQGVSHEQYF.

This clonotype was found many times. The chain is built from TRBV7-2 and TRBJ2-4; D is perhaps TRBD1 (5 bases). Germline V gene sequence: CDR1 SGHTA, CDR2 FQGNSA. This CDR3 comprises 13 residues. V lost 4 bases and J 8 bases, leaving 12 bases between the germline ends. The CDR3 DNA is TGTGCCAGCAGCTCTCAGGCCAGGGACATTCAGTACTTC. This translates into CASSSQARDIQYF.

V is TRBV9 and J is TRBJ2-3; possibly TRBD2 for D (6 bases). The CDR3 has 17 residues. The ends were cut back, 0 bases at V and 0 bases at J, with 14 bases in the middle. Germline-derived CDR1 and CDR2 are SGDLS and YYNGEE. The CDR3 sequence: CASSVGFPGASTDTQYF. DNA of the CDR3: TGTGCCAGCAGCGTAGGATTCCCGGGAGCTAGCACAGATACGCAGTATTTT.

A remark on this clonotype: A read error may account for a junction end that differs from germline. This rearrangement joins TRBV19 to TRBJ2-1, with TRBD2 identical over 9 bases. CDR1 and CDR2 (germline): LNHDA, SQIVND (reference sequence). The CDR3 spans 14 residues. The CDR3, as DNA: TGTGTCAGTATCGCTAGCGGGATGTACAATGAGCAGTTCTTC. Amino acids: CVSIASGMYNEQFF.

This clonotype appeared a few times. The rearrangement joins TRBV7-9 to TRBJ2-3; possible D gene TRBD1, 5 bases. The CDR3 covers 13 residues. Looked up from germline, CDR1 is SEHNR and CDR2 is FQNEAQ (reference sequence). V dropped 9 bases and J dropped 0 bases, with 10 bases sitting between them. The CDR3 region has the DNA TGTGCCAGAAGGGGTTCTAGCACAGATACGCAGTATTTT. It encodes CARRGSSTDTQYF.

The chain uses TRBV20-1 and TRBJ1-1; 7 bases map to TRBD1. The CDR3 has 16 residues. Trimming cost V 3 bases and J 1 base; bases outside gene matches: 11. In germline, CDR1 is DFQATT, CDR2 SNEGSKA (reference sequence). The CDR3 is CSASSLGQAGNTEAFF. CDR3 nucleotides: TGCAGTGCTAGCTCTCTCGGACAGGCGGGGAACACTGAAGCTTTCTTT.

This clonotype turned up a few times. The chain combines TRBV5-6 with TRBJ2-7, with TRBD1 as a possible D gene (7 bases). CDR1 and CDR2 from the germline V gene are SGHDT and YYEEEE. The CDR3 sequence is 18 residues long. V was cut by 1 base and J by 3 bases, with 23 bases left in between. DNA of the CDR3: TGTGCCAGCAGCTTGATACGTTCCGGGGGACAGCGAGTCTACGAGCAGTACTTC. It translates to CASSLIRSGGQRVYEQYF.

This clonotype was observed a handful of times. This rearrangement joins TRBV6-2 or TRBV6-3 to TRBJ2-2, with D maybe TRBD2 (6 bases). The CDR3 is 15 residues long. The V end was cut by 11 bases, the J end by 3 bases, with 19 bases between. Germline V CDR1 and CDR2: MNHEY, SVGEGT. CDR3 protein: CASAELATYTGELFF. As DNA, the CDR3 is TGTGCCTCCGCCGAACTAGCTACCTACACCGGGGAGCTGTTTTTT.

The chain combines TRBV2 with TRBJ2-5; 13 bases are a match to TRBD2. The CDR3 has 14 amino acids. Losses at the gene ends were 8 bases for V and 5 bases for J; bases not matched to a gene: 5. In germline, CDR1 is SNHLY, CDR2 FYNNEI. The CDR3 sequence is CASRGLAGTETQYF. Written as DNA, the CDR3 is TGTGCCAGCCGGGGACTAGCGGGAACGGAGACCCAGTACTTC.

CDR3 bases: TGTGCCAGCAGCTTCAGTCGGGGGACAGATACGCAGTATTTT. Translated, it gives CASSFSRGTDTQYF. The J gene is TRBJ2-3, the V gene TRBV11-2, with a weak D call TRBD2 (6 bases). V was pared by 3 bases and J by 3 bases, with 10 bases between. The CDR3 has 14 residues. The germline V gene encodes CDR1 SGHAT and CDR2 FQNNGV.

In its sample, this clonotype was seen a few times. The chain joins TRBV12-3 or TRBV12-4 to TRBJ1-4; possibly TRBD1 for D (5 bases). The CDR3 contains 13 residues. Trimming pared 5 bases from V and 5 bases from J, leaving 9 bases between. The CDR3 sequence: CASSGQQNEKLFF. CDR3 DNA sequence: TGTGCCAGCAGTGGACAACAAAATGAAAAACTGTTTTTT.

Written as DNA, the CDR3 is TGTGCCAGCAGCTTTAGGGCGGGGGGGTTCACAGATACGCAGTATTTT. It translates to CASSFRAGGFTDTQYF. The chain employs TRBV7-2 and TRBJ2-3, with 9 bases matching TRBD2. Looked up from germline, CDR1 is SGHTA and CDR2 is FQGNSA. V shed 3 bases and J 2 bases; nucleotides not matched to a gene: 6. The CDR3 extends over 16 amino acids.

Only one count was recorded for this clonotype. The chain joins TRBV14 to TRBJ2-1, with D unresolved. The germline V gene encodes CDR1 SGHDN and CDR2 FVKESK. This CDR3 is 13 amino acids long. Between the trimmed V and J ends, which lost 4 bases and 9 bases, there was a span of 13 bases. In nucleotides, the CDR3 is TGTGCCAGCAGCCCTCAGATAATCGCTGAGCAGTTCTTC. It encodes CASSPQIIAEQFF.

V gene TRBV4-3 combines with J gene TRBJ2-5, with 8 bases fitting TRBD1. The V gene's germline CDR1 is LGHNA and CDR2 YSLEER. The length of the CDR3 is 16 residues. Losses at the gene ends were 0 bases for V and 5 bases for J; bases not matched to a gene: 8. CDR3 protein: CASSQEQGALGETQYF. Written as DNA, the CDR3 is TGCGCCAGCAGCCAAGAGCAGGGGGCCTTGGGGGAGACCCAGTACTTC.

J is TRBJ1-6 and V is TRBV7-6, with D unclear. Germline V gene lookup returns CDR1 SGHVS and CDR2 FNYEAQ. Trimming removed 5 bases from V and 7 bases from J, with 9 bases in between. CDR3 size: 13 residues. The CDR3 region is CASSRLRNSPLHF. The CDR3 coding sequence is TGTGCCAGCAGCCGCCTAAGGAATTCACCCCTCCACTTT. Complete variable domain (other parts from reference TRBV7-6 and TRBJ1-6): GAGVSQSPRYKVTKRGQDVALRCDPISGHVSLYWYRQALGQGPEFLTYFNYEAQQDKSGLPNDRFSAERPEGSISTLTIQRTEQRDSAMYRCASSRLRNSPLHFGNGTRLTVT.

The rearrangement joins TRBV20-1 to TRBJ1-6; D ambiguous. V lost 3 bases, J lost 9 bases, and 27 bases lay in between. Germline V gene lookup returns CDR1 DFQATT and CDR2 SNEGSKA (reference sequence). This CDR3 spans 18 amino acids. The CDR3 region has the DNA TGCAGTGCTAGTGACTTAAAGGACGTCGGGGAGGCAAGTTCACCCCTCCACTTT. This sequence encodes CSASDLKDVGEASSPLHF.